A single sample gave rise to the 18 T cell receptor beta chains below, sequenced in a study of blood T cells in healthy people across ages. Together with a sample-barcoded 5' primer, a J-beta primer mix was included in a second PCR lasting roughly 7 to 11 cycles. TCRdb re-derived calls from the 5' RACE reads in MiXCR, one entry per CDR3 protein. The sample gives approximately 810,000 distinct CDR3 sequences, 35% to 40% of which show up once; 10% to 15% is in the top ten. Specimen: blood. The receptors originated from a young man in good health.

This clonotype occurred many times. The chain joins TRBV4-1 to TRBJ2-4; D remains ambiguous. The CDR3 covers 16 residues. The germline V and J ends were trimmed by 1 base and 0 bases, with 10 bases remaining between them. Per germline, CDR1 MGHRA and CDR2 YSYEKL. The CDR3, as DNA: TGCGCCAGCAGCCAAGGCATACCTCTAGCCAAAAACATTCAGTACTTC. Translating gives CASSQGIPLAKNIQYF.

The chain recombines TRBV12-3 or TRBV12-4 with TRBJ2-5; D is possibly TRBD2 (6 bases). This CDR3 contains 18 residues. V was cut by 7 bases and J by 11 bases, with 35 bases left in between. The CDR3 nucleotides read TGTGCCAGCACAACGAGGGATCTAGCGCACTCCTCCTACAATGAGCAGTACTTC. This gives the protein CASTTRDLAHSSYNEQYF.

Only a few counts were recorded for this clonotype. The V and J genes are TRBV25-1 and TRBJ2-7; 7 nucleotides line up with TRBD2. Germline V gene data show CDR1 as MGHDK and CDR2 as SYGVNS. There are 11 residues in the CDR3. With V trimmed by 11 bases and J by 5 bases, 6 bases remained unmatched. This chain's CDR3 is CAGGGVDEQYF. Here the CDR3 DNA reads TGTGCCGGTGGGGGGGTGGACGAGCAGTACTTC.

This clonotype was counted many times. The rearrangement links TRBV14 to TRBJ2-3; the D is unclear. V dropped 3 bases and J dropped 5 bases, with 9 bases sitting between them. CDR3 length: 13 residues. Germline CDR1 SGHDN, CDR2 FVKESK. CDR3 DNA sequence: TGTGCCAGCAGCCAGTCTTTCTTAGATACGCAGTATTTT. Translating gives CASSQSFLDTQYF.

This clonotype was counted a few times. This chain connects TRBV4-2 to TRBJ2-5; D remains unclear. V lost 1 base, J lost 5 bases, and 17 bases lay in between. In germline, CDR1 is LGHNA, CDR2 YNFKEQ. This CDR3 is built from 16 residues. The CDR3 loop reads CASSQASTGYKETQYF. CDR3 coding DNA: TGTGCCAGCAGCCAAGCCTCTACGGGTTATAAGGAGACCCAGTACTTC.

The rearrangement joins TRBV20-1 to TRBJ2-4, with 7 positions matching TRBD1. The last part of the DNA fits TRBJ2-7 better; the J call may be wrong. Germline assignment: CDR1 DFQATT and CDR2 SNEGSKA (reference sequence). The CDR3 runs 16 residues. The CDR3 DNA is TGCAGTGCTAGAGTAATCCCACCGACAGGGTCGGGCGAGCAGTACTTC. It translates to CSARVIPPTGSGEQYF.

This clonotype was seen only a few times. The V and J genes are TRBV4-3 and TRBJ2-2; D not resolved. V was cut by 4 bases and J by 6 bases, with 18 bases left in between. The CDR3 loop spans 16 amino acids. The germline CDR1 and CDR2 sequences are LGHNA and YSLEER. The DNA of the CDR3 is TGCGCCAGCAGCCCGGTCTCAGGACCTTCACCCGGGGAGCTGTTTTTT. Protein product: CASSPVSGPSPGELFF.

This clonotype came up many times. The chain carries TRBV12-3 or TRBV12-4 and TRBJ2-1; D may be TRBD1 or TRBD2 (5 bases each). V lost 1 base and J 3 bases, leaving 13 bases between the germline ends. The CDR3 spans 16 residues. The CDR3 nucleotides read TGTGCCAGCAGTTTAGAGGCAGGGAGCTTCTACAATGAGCAGTTCTTC. Protein: CASSLEAGSFYNEQFF.

A few counts support this clonotype. The genes are TRBV24-1 and TRBJ2-5; D is undetermined. Germline-derived CDR1 and CDR2 are KGHDR and SFDVKD. This CDR3 has 11 residues. V was shortened by 0 bases and J by 6 bases, with 1 base between the two germline ends. CDR3 loop: CATSDLKTQYF. CDR3 DNA sequence: TGTGCCACCAGTGATTTGAAGACCCAGTACTTC.

As regards this clonotype: A single base separates this from a much larger clone, so it may be a read error. This sequence joins TRBV20-1 and TRBJ2-1; 8 bases are shared with TRBD1. The DNA matches TRBJ2-7 better at its end, which makes the J call doubtful. Germline V CDR1 and CDR2: DFQATT, SNEGSKA (reference sequence). The CDR3 has 13 amino acids. CDR3 amino acids: CSAAGGSYKEQYF. The DNA for the CDR3 is TGCAGCGCAGCAGGGGGCTCCTACAAGGAGCAGTACTTC.

This clonotype came up a few times. The rearrangement links TRBV18 to TRBJ2-2; D call uncertain. The CDR3 spans 13 residues. CDR1 is KGHSH, CDR2 LQKENI, per germline. The ends were cut back, 1 base at V and 4 bases at J, with 4 bases in the middle. The CDR3 nucleotides are TGTGCCAGCTCACCACAGAGCACCGGGGAGCTGTTTTTT. This sequence encodes CASSPQSTGELFF.

This clonotype has just a few counts. The chain links TRBV2 to TRBJ2-1; the D is unclear. V was trimmed by 8 bases and J by 4 bases, leaving 6 bases between them. The CDR3 spans 11 residues. Germline-derived CDR1 and CDR2 are SNHLY and FYNNEI. The CDR3 region is CASRAYNEQFF. For the CDR3, the DNA is TGTGCCAGCCGGGCGTACAATGAGCAGTTCTTC.

J is TRBJ2-2 and V is TRBV2, with D possibly matching TRBD1 (6 bases). The length of the CDR3 is 14 residues. CDR1 is SNHLY, CDR2 FYNNEI, per germline. V lost 8 bases and J lost 1, with 11 bases in between. The CDR3 bases are TGTGCCAGCCGGAAGGGACAGAACACCGGGGAGCTGTTTTTT. It specifies CASRKGQNTGELFF.

This clonotype showed up many times. CDR3 residues: CASSFSSGTYEQYF. CDR3 DNA: TGTGCCAGCAGCTTTAGCTCAGGGACCTACGAGCAGTACTTC. The rearrangement links TRBV7-2 to TRBJ2-7; TRBD1 is a possible D gene (5 bases). Per germline, CDR1 SGHTA and CDR2 FQGNSA. The CDR3 has 14 amino acids. V was trimmed by 3 bases and J by 2 bases, leaving 11 bases between them.

This clonotype was observed a handful of times. An end of the junction does not agree with germline; a read error may underlie this. V is TRBV30 and J is TRBJ2-4, with unresolved D. With the DNA end fitting TRBJ2-7 better, the J assignment may be wrong. The CDR3 consists of 11 residues. From germline, CDR1 is GTSNPN and CDR2 SVGIG (reference sequence). CDR3 DNA sequence: TGTGCCCGGAGAGTCTTATACGAGCAGTACTTC. This codes for CARRVLYEQYF.

This clonotype was observed many times. This chain links TRBV5-1 with TRBJ2-1; possibly TRBD1 or TRBD2 for D (5 bases each). In germline, CDR1 is SGHRS, CDR2 YFSETQ. Trimming left V 2 bases short and J 8 bases short, with 11 bases between. The CDR3 extends over 13 amino acids. CDR3 nucleotides: TGCGCCAGCAGCTTAACCGGGACCCATGAGCAGTTCTTC. Residues: CASSLTGTHEQFF.

This clonotype occurred many times. CDR3 nucleotides: TGTGCCAGCAGTTTGAATGTGTGGGCCCCACAAGAGACCCAGTACTTC. It codes for CASSLNVWAPQETQYF. The V gene is TRBV12-3 or TRBV12-4, the J gene TRBJ2-5; D call uncertain. The CDR3 loop spans 16 amino acids. Between the trimmed V and J ends, which lost 3 bases and 2 bases, there was a span of 16 bases.

This clonotype showed up many times. The rearrangement links TRBV20-1 to TRBJ1-6, with a tentative D call TRBD1 (5 bases). Germline V gene data show CDR1 as DFQATT and CDR2 as SNEGSKA (reference sequence). The CDR3 extends over 14 amino acids. V was shortened by 0 bases and J by 8 bases, with 11 bases between the two germline ends. The CDR3 DNA is TGCAGTGCTAGAGATTCAGGGCCCGATTCACCCCTCCACTTT. It yields the protein CSARDSGPDSPLHF.